The 6 T cell receptor beta chains below all came from one sample that was sequenced in a study of shared T cell receptors in the human thymus. The protocol was immunoSEQ multiplex PCR, while the TCRdb copy is restricted to in-frame clones and leaves out a portion. In the table there are 700,000 or so clones, approximately 83% of which are singletons. This sample also belongs to another study, concerning human thymus T cells.

What was sequenced was thymocytes. The receptors here all came from a girl under three years old with a congenital heart defect.

J is TRBJ1-5 and V is TRBV27, with a weak D call TRBD1 (5 bases). V gave up 3 bases and J gave up 6 bases, with 12 bases separating them. This CDR3 comprises 14 residues. Germline CDR1 and CDR2: MNHEY and SMNVEV (reference sequence). CDR3 sequence reads: CASSFTWGGQPQHF. DNA of the CDR3: TGTGCCAGCAGTTTCACCTGGGGGGGTCAGCCCCAGCATTTT.

The chain uses TRBV6-7 and TRBJ1-2; the D gene is possibly TRBD1 (6 bases). TRBV6-7 is identified as an open reading frame with a role that is uncertain. V lost 10 bases to trimming and J lost 3 bases, with 15 bases between them. This CDR3 spans 13 amino acids. The CDR3 DNA reads TGTGCCACCATAAGAGGGGGGGACTATGGCTACACCTTC. This gives the protein CATIRGGDYGYTF.

The rearrangement uses TRBV19 and TRBJ2-3, with 8 positions matching TRBD1. The length of the CDR3 is 14 residues. Germline V gene sequence: CDR1 LNHDA, CDR2 SQIVND (reference sequence). V was pared by 5 bases and J by 5 bases, with 6 bases of the junction left unmatched. The CDR3 DNA follows: TGTGCCAGTAGTGCGACAGGGGACGAAGATACGCAGTATTTT. This gives the protein CASSATGDEDTQYF.

J is TRBJ1-1 and V is TRBV4-1, with 9 bases lining up with TRBD1. Germline values: CDR1 MGHRA, CDR2 YSYEKL. V shed 4 bases, J shed 8 bases, and the junction held 8 bases outside the gene matches. This CDR3 is built from 14 residues. In DNA, the CDR3 is TGCGCCAGCAGCCTATGGACAGGGGAGGCCGAAGCTTTCTTT. Its protein is CASSLWTGEAEAFF.

The CDR3 nucleotides read TGTGCCTGGAGGAAGACTAGCGGGGGGCCTATATACAATGAGCAGTTCTTC. It codes for CAWRKTSGGPIYNEQFF. This sequence joins TRBV30 and TRBJ2-1; 13 bases are shared with TRBD2. In germline, CDR1 is GTSNPN, CDR2 SVGIG (reference sequence). Unmatched junction bases numbered 9, after V lost 3 bases and J lost 4 bases. CDR3 size: 17 residues.

A note on this clone: Other nucleotide sequences in the sample specify the same CDR3. The V call is TRBV7-9, the J call TRBJ2-7, with D possibly being TRBD1 (5 bases). Germline lookup yields CDR1 SEHNR and CDR2 FQNEAQ (reference sequence). V lost 2 bases to trimming and J lost 3 bases, with 8 bases between them. The CDR3 runs to 13 residues. The CDR3 DNA is TGTGCCAGCAGCTTACGGCAGGGCTACGAGCAGTACTTC. As protein: CASSLRQGYEQYF.